This passage covers 21 T cell receptor beta chains from one sample sequenced in a study of sequential checkpoint blockade in melanoma. Treatment reported: randomized to nivolumab then ipilimumab (arm A) or the reverse (arm B). Libraries were prepared by immunoSEQ multiplex PCR; TCRdb keeps only in-frame clonotypes and omits some of them. The sample lists under 20,000 clones; 55% to 70% were seen once. The specimen was CD8+ T cells sorted from blood (inferred from file names), collected from a patient given nivolumab and ipilimumab in sequence. These receptors came from a human donor with melanoma.

J is TRBJ2-7 and V is TRBV11-2, with 10 bases lining up with TRBD1. The CDR3 runs 14 residues. The J segment lost 7 bases and the V segment lost 3 bases, leaving 6 bases of the junction unmatched. Looked up from germline, CDR1 is SGHAT and CDR2 is FQNNGV. The CDR3 bases are TGTGCCAGCAGCTTTGACAGGGGGCGTTGGGAGCAGTACTTC. Protein product: CASSFDRGRWEQYF. Full variable domain (rest looked up from reference TRBV11-2 and TRBJ2-7): EAGVAQSPRYKIIEKRQSVAFWCNPISGHATLYWYQQILGQGPKLLIQFQNNGVVDDSQLPKDRFSAERLKGVDSTLKIQPAKLEDSAVYLCASSFDRGRWEQYFGPGTRLTVT.

The V and J genes are TRBV7-6 and TRBJ2-7; the match to TRBD1 covers 9 bases. CDR1 is SGHVS and CDR2 is FNYEAQ in the germline V gene. The CDR3 loop spans 16 amino acids. The junction had 11 bases not matched to a gene; V was cut back by 5 bases and J by 3 bases. CDR3 region: CASSATTGGGLYEQYF. The CDR3 coding sequence is TGTGCCAGCAGCGCAACGACAGGGGGTGGACTCTACGAGCAGTACTTC.

In this sample, this clone turned up once. The chain couples TRBV7-9 to TRBJ2-7; D is possibly TRBD2 (7 bases). Germline lookup yields CDR1 SEHNR and CDR2 FQNEAQ (reference sequence). With 1 base removed from V and 3 bases from J, the gap between germline ends came to 13 bases. This CDR3 comprises 15 residues. DNA of the CDR3: TGTGCCAGCAGCTTAGTGTCTAGGGGGGGCTACGAGCAGTACTTC. Its protein product is CASSLVSRGGYEQYF.

The chain recombines TRBV19 with TRBJ2-7, with 9 bases lining up with TRBD1. The length of the CDR3 is 14 residues. Germline values: CDR1 LNHDA, CDR2 SQIVND (reference sequence). V was clipped by 3 bases and J by 4 bases; unmatched bases: 4. CDR3 bases: TGTGCCAGTAGTATGGACAGGGGATCTTACGAGCAGTACTTC. As protein: CASSMDRGSYEQYF.

The chain recombines TRBV9 with TRBJ2-5; 10 bases align to TRBD2. The assigned J gene may be wrong: the sequence end matches TRBJ2-7 better. From germline, CDR1 is SGDLS and CDR2 YYNGEE. This CDR3 spans 16 amino acids. The CDR3 sequence is CASSVDSLAGAYEQYF. The CDR3 coding sequence is TGTGCCAGCAGCGTAGATAGCCTAGCGGGAGCCTACGAGCAGTACTTC.

This rearrangement joins TRBV27 to TRBJ2-7; TRBD1 aligns across 12 bases. Germline V CDR1 and CDR2: MNHEY, SMNVEV (reference sequence). The CDR3 sequence is 15 residues long. V trimming: 6 bases; J trimming: 7 bases; junction bases outside the gene matches: 10. The CDR3 nucleotides are TGTGCCAGCAGAGCCGGGACAGGGGGCATGGAAGAGCAGTACTTC. Its translation is CASRAGTGGMEEQYF.

The CDR3 coding sequence is TGTGCCAGCAGCCCGACTAGCGCTTCGGTAGATACGCAGTATTTT. Translated, it gives CASSPTSASVDTQYF. The V and J genes are TRBV7-9 and TRBJ2-3; 8 bases are a match to TRBD2. Trimming took 5 bases from V and 5 from J; bases not matched to a gene: 9. This CDR3 contains 15 residues. Germline lookup yields CDR1 SEHNR and CDR2 FQNEAQ (reference sequence). Combining the CDR3 with reference TRBV7-9 and TRBJ2-3 gives the whole variable domain DTGVSQNPRHKITKRGQNVTFRCDPISEHNRLYWYRQTLGQGPEFLTYFQNEAQLEKSRLLSDRFSAERPKGSFSTLEIQRTEQGDSAMYLCASSPTSASVDTQYFGPGTRLTVL.

This chain's CDR3 is CASSLGGYRAYEQYF. CDR3 coding DNA: TGTGCCAGCAGCTTGGGCGGGTATAGGGCCTACGAGCAGTACTTC. The chain couples TRBV5-6 to TRBJ2-7, with D possibly being TRBD2 (5 bases). V lost 0 bases and J lost 2, with 12 bases in between. This CDR3 region has 15 residues. The germline V gene encodes CDR1 SGHDT and CDR2 YYEEEE.

The chain couples TRBV14 to TRBJ2-2; D is possibly TRBD1 (6 bases). V lost 6 bases, J lost 6 bases, and 14 bases lay in between. This CDR3 is built from 14 residues. Germline values: CDR1 SGHDN, CDR2 FVKESK. In DNA form, the CDR3 reads TGTGCCAGCAGGTACCGACAGGCGGCCGGGGAGCTGTTTTTT. Encoded protein: CASRYRQAAGELFF.

The CDR3 region has the DNA TGTGCCAGCAGCCGGGAGTTTCTCTACGAGCAGTACTTC. This codes for CASSREFLYEQYF. The gene calls are TRBV5-4 and TRBJ2-7, with TRBD2 as a possible D gene (6 bases). Germline CDR1 SGHNT, CDR2 YYREEE (reference sequence). This CDR3 contains 13 residues. With 4 bases removed from V and 3 bases from J, the gap between germline ends came to 11 bases.

This clone showed up just once. This chain joins TRBV6-5 and TRBJ2-7; D is perhaps TRBD1 (6 bases). The germline V and J ends were trimmed by 4 bases and 5 bases, with 18 bases remaining between them. CDR1 is MNHEY and CDR2 is SVGAGI in the germline V gene. The CDR3 contains 15 residues. The CDR3 loop is CASSFRRGLSHEQYF. CDR3 nucleotide sequence: TGTGCCAGCAGTTTCCGCAGGGGTCTTAGTCACGAGCAGTACTTC.

The count of this clone is one. The genes are TRBV25-1 and TRBJ1-6, with D tentatively TRBD1 (6 bases). The V end lost 8 bases, the J end lost 9 bases, and 20 bases lay between the germline ends. From germline, CDR1 is MGHDK and CDR2 SYGVNS. CDR3 length equals 15 residues. CDR3 sequence (DNA): TGTGCCAGCCCTGGGGCAGGGGAGAATGGTTCACCCCTCCACTTT. Translating gives CASPGAGENGSPLHF.

This sequence joins TRBV28 and TRBJ1-5; possible D gene TRBD1, 5 bases. Trimming pared 2 bases from V and 2 bases from J, leaving 16 bases between. Germline V lookup: CDR1 MDHEN, CDR2 SYDVKM. This CDR3 has 17 residues. The CDR3 sequence: CASSLGAFGNRNQPQHF. DNA of the CDR3: TGTGCCAGCAGTTTAGGGGCTTTTGGGAATCGCAATCAGCCCCAGCATTTT.

The rearrangement uses TRBV6-5 and TRBJ2-7; a possible D gene is TRBD1 (6 bases). The CDR3 spans 14 residues. Germline lookup yields CDR1 MNHEY and CDR2 SVGAGI. V shed 7 bases and J shed 4 bases, with 17 bases lying between them. CDR3 sequence reads: CASTRPGTPYEQYF. CDR3 DNA sequence: TGTGCCAGCACTAGACCCGGGACACCGTACGAGCAGTACTTC.

V and J are TRBV29-1 and TRBJ2-7, with D possibly TRBD1 on 6 matching bases. V was shortened by 5 bases and J by 4 bases, with 15 bases between the two germline ends. Germline V lookup: CDR1 SQVTM, CDR2 ANQGSEA. The CDR3 has 13 residues. The CDR3 DNA reads TGCAGCGTTTTCGAAGGGGGTGCTTACGAGCAGTACTTC. Translation gives CSVFEGGAYEQYF.

The CDR3 loop reads CASSLAGTGVDKNIQYF. Written as DNA, the CDR3 is TGTGCCAGCAGCTTGGCCGGTACAGGGGTAGACAAAAACATTCAGTACTTC. V gene TRBV5-6 combines with J gene TRBJ2-4, with 7 positions matching TRBD1. J was trimmed by 3 bases and V by 0 bases; bases with no gene match: 9. This CDR3 contains 17 residues. Germline V gene data show CDR1 as SGHDT and CDR2 as YYEEEE.

A single count supports this clone. This sequence joins TRBV7-9 and TRBJ1-1; TRBD1 aligns across 9 bases. V shed 4 bases and J 7 bases; nucleotides not matched to a gene: 19. The CDR3 contains 18 residues. Germline assignment: CDR1 SEHNR and CDR2 FQNEAQ (reference sequence). CDR3 bases: TGTGCCAGCAGCTCGCCCGTGGGGACCGGGACAGGGTTGCATGAAGCTTTCTTT. Its translation: CASSSPVGTGTGLHEAFF. The whole variable domain, filled in from reference TRBV7-9 and TRBJ1-1, reads DTGVSQNPRHKITKRGQNVTFRCDPISEHNRLYWYRQTLGQGPEFLTYFQNEAQLEKSRLLSDRFSAERPKGSFSTLEIQRTEQGDSAMYLCASSSPVGTGTGLHEAFFGQGTRLTVV.

J is TRBJ1-1 and V is TRBV5-1, with D possibly matching TRBD1 (5 bases). V was shortened by 4 bases and J by 5 bases, with 21 bases between the two germline ends. Germline-derived CDR1 and CDR2 are SGHRS and YFSETQ. The CDR3 is made up of 16 amino acids. This chain's CDR3 is CASSPAGPEWRTEAFF. Here the CDR3 DNA reads TGCGCCAGCAGCCCAGCAGGGCCCGAATGGAGAACTGAAGCTTTCTTT.

This clone has just one count. The rearrangement links TRBV5-8 to TRBJ2-7; no reliable D call. Trimming left V 2 bases short and J 3 bases short, with 9 bases between. This CDR3 is 13 amino acids long. Per the germline V gene, CDR1 is SGHTS and CDR2 is YDEGEE. The CDR3 nucleotides read TGTGCCAGCAGCTTCCCGAACAGCTACGAGCAGTACTTC. This codes for CASSFPNSYEQYF.

Only one count was recorded for this clone. V gene TRBV4-1 combines with J gene TRBJ2-7; 9 positions match TRBD2. The germline CDR1 and CDR2 sequences are MGHRA and YSYEKL. The trim removed 2 bases at V and 4 bases at J, leaving 12 bases unmatched. This CDR3 has 17 amino acids. The CDR3 here is CASSQPGTSPYKYEQYF. The CDR3 nucleotides read TGCGCCAGCAGCCAACCGGGGACTAGCCCGTATAAATACGAGCAGTACTTC.

The J gene is TRBJ1-1, the V gene TRBV6-6; no firm D call. CDR3 size: 16 residues. Germline CDR1 MNHNY, CDR2 SVGAGI (reference sequence). V lost 0 bases to trimming and J lost 0 bases, with 11 bases between them. CDR3 loop: CASSYSGGTMNTEAFF. Here the CDR3 DNA reads TGTGCCAGCAGTTACTCCGGAGGAACCATGAACACTGAAGCTTTCTTT.